Shown below are 21 T cell receptor beta chains from a single sample sequenced in a study of PD-L1 blockade in urothelial cancer. Profiled with immunoSEQ multiplex PCR; TCRdb holds only in-frame clones, not every one. This repertoire shows approximately 32,000 clones, more than 65% found once; its top ten account for approximately 3.6%. The sample consisted of PBMCs, taken around atezolizumab (anti-PD-L1) treatment. These receptors came from a man aged 65-85 years with urothelial cancer.

The rearrangement joins TRBV2 to TRBJ2-1; D possibly corresponds to TRBD2 (5 bases). Trimming took off 2 bases at V and 9 bases at J, with 17 bases between the two ends. The CDR3 length is 15 residues. Germline V gene data show CDR1 as SNHLY and CDR2 as FYNNEI. The CDR3 DNA reads as TGTGCCAGCAGTGAAATGGGCAGGTCGGAGGTTGAGCAGTTCTTC. This sequence encodes CASSEMGRSEVEQFF.

The CDR3 loop is CASSLGRDRVIYEQYF. CDR3 bases: TGCGCCAGCAGCCTGGGTCGCGACAGGGTAATCTACGAGCAGTACTTC. This chain uses TRBV5-1 with TRBJ2-7; 7 bases are a match to TRBD1. This CDR3 has 16 residues. V lost 4 bases and J lost 3; bases outside the gene matches: 13. Per germline, CDR1 SGHRS and CDR2 YFSETQ.

Comment on this clone: This CDR3 is also generated by other DNA sequences in the sample. The genes are TRBV19 and TRBJ1-2, with D possibly TRBD1 on 5 matching bases. CDR3 length: 13 residues. V was trimmed by 5 bases and J by 1 base, leaving 8 bases between them. Germline V gene data show CDR1 as LNHDA and CDR2 as SQIVND (reference sequence). The CDR3 DNA is TGTGCCAGTAGTGCGGGACTTAACTATGGCTACACCTTC. Translated, it gives CASSAGLNYGYTF.

The chain carries TRBV19 and TRBJ2-1, with D tentatively TRBD2 (6 bases). The V end lost 9 bases, the J end lost 0 bases, and 21 bases lay between the germline ends. CDR1 is LNHDA, CDR2 SQIVND, per germline (reference sequence). The CDR3 extends over 17 amino acids. CDR3 bases: TGTGCCAGCAAGGGAGGTTTAGGCGTGGTCTCCTACAATGAGCAGTTCTTC. It is translated as CASKGGLGVVSYNEQFF.

The chain has TRBV6-5 and TRBJ2-2; 10 bases align to TRBD1. This CDR3 is built from 16 residues. V lost 4 bases and J lost 3; bases outside the gene matches: 5. Germline values: CDR1 MNHEY, CDR2 SVGAGI. The CDR3 sequence: CASSLTGGADTGELFF. The CDR3 DNA is TGTGCCAGCAGTTTGACAGGGGGCGCAGACACCGGGGAGCTGTTTTTT.

The J gene is TRBJ1-4, the V gene TRBV9; 8 nucleotides line up with TRBD1. This CDR3 has 15 residues. Per germline, CDR1 SGDLS and CDR2 YYNGEE. The J segment lost 5 bases and the V segment lost 4 bases, leaving 7 bases of the junction unmatched. CDR3 region: CASSPGQGSNEKLFF. For the CDR3, the DNA is TGTGCCAGCAGCCCCGGACAGGGCTCAAATGAAAAACTGTTTTTT. The complete variable domain, with remaining parts taken from reference TRBV9 and TRBJ1-4, reads DSGVTQTPKHLITATGQRVTLRCSPRSGDLSVYWYQQSLDQGLQFLIQYYNGEERAKGNILERFSAQQFPDLHSELNLSSLELGDSALYFCASSPGQGSNEKLFFGSGTQLSVL.

This rearrangement joins TRBV18 to TRBJ1-2; a weak D match, TRBD1 (5 bases). This CDR3 contains 14 residues. Between the trimmed V and J ends, which lost 0 bases and 10 bases, there was a span of 15 bases. CDR1 KGHSH and CDR2 LQKENI come from the germline V gene. The CDR3 DNA reads TGTGCCAGCTCACCACCGTTCCAGGGTTCTGCCTACACCTTC. It is translated as CASSPPFQGSAYTF. Full variable domain (rest looked up from reference TRBV18 and TRBJ1-2): NAGVMQNPRHLVRRRGQEARLRCSPMKGHSHVYWYRQLPEEGLKFMVYLQKENIIDESGMPKERFSAEFPKEGPSILRIQQVVRGDSAAYFCASSPPFQGSAYTFGSGTRLTVV.

The gene calls are TRBV2 and TRBJ2-5, with 11 bases lining up with TRBD1. Per the germline V gene, CDR1 is SNHLY and CDR2 is FYNNEI. With V trimmed by 6 bases and J by 3 bases, 3 bases remained unmatched. The CDR3 is 14 amino acids. The CDR3 DNA sequence: TGTGCCAGCAGAGGGACAGGGGGTAAAGAGACCCAGTACTTC. This codes for CASRGTGGKETQYF.

The rearrangement uses TRBV28 and TRBJ2-5; 11 bases fit TRBD1. Germline CDR1 and CDR2: MDHEN and SYDVKM. Trimming cost V 6 bases and J 2 bases; bases outside gene matches: 14. The CDR3 consists of 18 residues. The DNA for the CDR3 is TGTGCCAGCAGCAACTGTATCCACCGGGACAGGGGGCAAGAGACCCAGTACTTC. Its protein product is CASSNCIHRDRGQETQYF.

The rearrangement joins TRBV15 to TRBJ2-1, with D unresolved. CDR1 LNHNV and CDR2 YYDKDF come from the germline V gene (reference sequence). The CDR3 loop spans 15 amino acids. V was clipped by 5 bases and J by 0 bases, with 11 bases between them. CDR3 protein: CATSSRSGSYNEQFF. CDR3 coding DNA: TGTGCCACCAGCTCACGATCCGGCTCCTACAATGAGCAGTTCTTC.

V usage is TRBV7-8 and J usage is TRBJ2-1; 8 bases agree with TRBD2. The junction had 5 bases not matched to a gene; V was cut back by 5 bases and J by 5 bases. CDR1 SGHVS and CDR2 FQNEAQ come from the germline V gene. The CDR3 contains 14 residues. CDR3 DNA: TGTGCCAGCAGCGGACGGACTAGCAACAATGAGCAGTTCTTC. Protein sequence: CASSGRTSNNEQFF.

The rearrangement links TRBV5-6 to TRBJ2-5; D uncertain. V lost 1 base, J lost 3 bases, and 13 bases lay in between. CDR3 length: 15 residues. The germline gives CDR1 SGHDT, CDR2 YYEEEE. CDR3 sequence reads: CASSLFSSEEETQYF. The CDR3, as DNA: TGTGCCAGCAGCTTGTTTTCGTCTGAGGAAGAGACCCAGTACTTC.

The V gene is TRBV19, the J gene TRBJ2-3; 9 bases agree with TRBD1. CDR1 LNHDA and CDR2 SQIVND come from the germline V gene (reference sequence). The CDR3 sequence is 15 residues long. The trim removed 5 bases at V and 4 bases at J, leaving 7 bases unmatched. CDR3 sequence (DNA): TGTGCCAGTAGTCCAGACAGGGGGGCCGCAGATACGCAGTATTTT. Protein product: CASSPDRGAADTQYF.

V and J are TRBV6-1 and TRBJ2-1; 9 nucleotides align to TRBD2. The length of the CDR3 is 15 residues. With 2 bases clipped from V and 7 bases from J, the junction kept 6 bases outside the gene matches. The V gene's germline CDR1 is MNHNS and CDR2 SASEGT. CDR3 nucleotide sequence: TGTGCCAGCAGTGAACTAACTAGCGGGCTAAATGAGCAGTTCTTC. It translates to CASSELTSGLNEQFF.

V usage is TRBV11-3 and J usage is TRBJ2-5, with 7 positions matching TRBD1. Trimming at V came to 4 bases and at J to 4 bases, leaving 12 bases not matched to a gene. CDR1 is SGHNT and CDR2 is YENEEA in the germline V gene. This CDR3 region has 16 residues. The CDR3 sequence is CASSSPGAGGPETQYF. Written as DNA, the CDR3 is TGTGCCAGCAGCTCCCCTGGGGCAGGGGGTCCAGAGACCCAGTACTTC.

The chain uses TRBV5-5 and TRBJ2-7; 8 nucleotides match TRBD1. With 2 bases clipped from V and 7 bases from J, the junction kept 11 bases outside the gene matches. This CDR3 contains 15 residues. CDR1 is SGHKS, CDR2 YYEKEE, per germline (reference sequence). The CDR3 is CASSLSRDRPREQYF. The CDR3 DNA reads as TGTGCCAGCAGCTTATCCCGGGACAGGCCTAGGGAGCAGTACTTC.

This clone was seen only once. The rearrangement uses TRBV4-3 and TRBJ1-5; 8 bases line up with TRBD1. Germline V gives CDR1 LGHNA, CDR2 YSLEER. The CDR3 loop spans 15 amino acids. With V trimmed by 1 base and J by 6 bases, 5 bases remained unmatched. Here the CDR3 reads CASSQGTQGGQPQHF. The CDR3 nucleotides read TGCGCCAGCAGCCAAGGAACACAGGGGGGTCAGCCCCAGCATTTT.

This clone was picked up one time. The chain joins TRBV7-8 to TRBJ2-3, with 8 bases lining up with TRBD1. The V gene's germline CDR1 is SGHVS and CDR2 FQNEAQ. Trimming took 5 bases from V and 3 from J; bases not matched to a gene: 10. The CDR3 consists of 16 residues. The CDR3 loop reads CASSQPRTGSTDTQYF. The CDR3 DNA is TGTGCCAGCAGCCAACCTCGGACAGGGTCAACAGATACGCAGTATTTT.

The chain carries TRBV28 and TRBJ2-5; TRBD2 matches 13 bases. Trimming removed 10 bases from V and 5 bases from J; junction bases left unmatched: 7. This CDR3 is 14 amino acids long. Germline V CDR1 and CDR2: MDHEN, SYDVKM. CDR3 sequence reads: CATLLAGGPETQYF. DNA for the CDR3: TGTGCCACCCTACTAGCGGGAGGGCCTGAGACCCAGTACTTC.

This sequence joins TRBV16 and TRBJ2-3; D is perhaps TRBD1 (7 bases). Trimming stripped 2 bases from V and 4 bases from J, with 13 bases between. Germline V lookup: CDR1 KGHSY, CDR2 FQNENV. There are 15 residues in the CDR3. The CDR3 spells CASSQGGTVADTQYF. CDR3 DNA: TGTGCCAGCAGCCAAGGGGGGACAGTTGCAGATACGCAGTATTTT.

The chain combines TRBV5-4 with TRBJ2-3, with TRBD2 matching 12 bases. V lost 4 bases and J lost 4; bases outside the gene matches: 4. The CDR3 spans 15 residues. Germline V gene lookup returns CDR1 SGHNT and CDR2 YYREEE (reference sequence). CDR3: CASSGLAGRADTQYF. The CDR3 coding sequence is TGTGCCAGCAGCGGACTAGCGGGACGGGCAGATACGCAGTATTTT.